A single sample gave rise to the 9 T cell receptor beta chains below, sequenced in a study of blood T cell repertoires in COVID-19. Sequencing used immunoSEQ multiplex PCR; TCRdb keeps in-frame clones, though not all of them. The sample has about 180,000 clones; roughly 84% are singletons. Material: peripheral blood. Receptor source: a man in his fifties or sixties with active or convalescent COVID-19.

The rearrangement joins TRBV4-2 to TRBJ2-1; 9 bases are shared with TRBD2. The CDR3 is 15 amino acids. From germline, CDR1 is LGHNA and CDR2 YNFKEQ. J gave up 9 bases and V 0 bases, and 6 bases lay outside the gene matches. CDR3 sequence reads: CASSQEGTSGFEQFF. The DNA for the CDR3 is TGTGCCAGCAGCCAAGAGGGAACTAGCGGGTTTGAGCAGTTCTTC.

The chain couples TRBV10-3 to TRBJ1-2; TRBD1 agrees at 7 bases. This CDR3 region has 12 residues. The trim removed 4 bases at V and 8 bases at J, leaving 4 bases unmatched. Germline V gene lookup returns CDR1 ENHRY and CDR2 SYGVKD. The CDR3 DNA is TGTGCCATCAGTGTACAGGGGTACGGCTACACCTTC. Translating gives CAISVQGYGYTF.

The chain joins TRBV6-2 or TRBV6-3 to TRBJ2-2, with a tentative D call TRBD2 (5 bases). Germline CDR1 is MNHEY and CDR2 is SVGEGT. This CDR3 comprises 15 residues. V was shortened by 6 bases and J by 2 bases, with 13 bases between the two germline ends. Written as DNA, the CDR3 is TGTGCCAGCAGCCGAAGTGGAGGAAACACCGGGGAGCTGTTTTTT. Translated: CASSRSGGNTGELFF.

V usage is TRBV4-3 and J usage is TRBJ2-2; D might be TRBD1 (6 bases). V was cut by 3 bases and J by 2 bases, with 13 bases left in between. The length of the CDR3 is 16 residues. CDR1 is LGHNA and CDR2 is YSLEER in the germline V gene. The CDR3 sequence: CASSHTTGINTGELFF. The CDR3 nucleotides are TGCGCCAGCAGCCATACCACAGGGATTAACACCGGGGAGCTGTTTTTT.

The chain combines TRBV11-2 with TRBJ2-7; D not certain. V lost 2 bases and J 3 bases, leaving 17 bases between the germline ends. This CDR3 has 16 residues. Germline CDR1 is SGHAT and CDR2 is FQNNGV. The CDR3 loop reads CASSLSRGGLGYEQYF. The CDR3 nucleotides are TGTGCCAGCAGCTTATCTCGTGGTGGGCTTGGCTACGAGCAGTACTTC.

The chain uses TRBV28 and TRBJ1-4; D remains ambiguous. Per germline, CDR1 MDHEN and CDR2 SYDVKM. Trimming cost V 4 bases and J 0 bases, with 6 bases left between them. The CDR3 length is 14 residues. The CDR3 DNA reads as TGTGCCAGCAGTTCACAATCAACTAATGAAAAACTGTTTTTT. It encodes CASSSQSTNEKLFF.

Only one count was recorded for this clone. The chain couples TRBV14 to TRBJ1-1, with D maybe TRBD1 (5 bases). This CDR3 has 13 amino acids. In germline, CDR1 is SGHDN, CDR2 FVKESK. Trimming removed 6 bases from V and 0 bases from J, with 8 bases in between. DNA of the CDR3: TGTGCCAGCAGAAACAGGTTGAACACTGAAGCTTTCTTT. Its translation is CASRNRLNTEAFF.

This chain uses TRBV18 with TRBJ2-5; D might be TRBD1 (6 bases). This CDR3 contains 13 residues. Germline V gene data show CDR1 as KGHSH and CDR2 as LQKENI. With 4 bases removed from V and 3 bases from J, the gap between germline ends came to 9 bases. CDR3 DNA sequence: TGTGCCAGCTCACGATCAGGGGAAGAGACCCAGTACTTC. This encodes CASSRSGEETQYF. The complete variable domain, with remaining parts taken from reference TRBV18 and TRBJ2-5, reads NAGVMQNPRHLVRRRGQEARLRCSPMKGHSHVYWYRQLPEEGLKFMVYLQKENIIDESGMPKERFSAEFPKEGPSILRIQQVVRGDSAAYFCASSRSGEETQYFGPGTRLLVL.

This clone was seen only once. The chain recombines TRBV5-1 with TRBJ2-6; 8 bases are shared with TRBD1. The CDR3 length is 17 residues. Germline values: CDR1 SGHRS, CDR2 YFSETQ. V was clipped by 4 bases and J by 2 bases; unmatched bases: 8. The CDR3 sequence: CASSVGQGAPGANVLTF. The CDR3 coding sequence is TGCGCCAGCAGCGTGGGGCAGGGGGCGCCTGGGGCCAACGTCCTGACTTTC.